The 29 T cell receptor beta chains below were found in one sample sequenced in a study of patients and donors after allogeneic stem cell transplantation. Using its own MiXCR run on the RT-PCR reads, TCRdb lists one record per CDR3 protein. The sample records about a million distinct CDR3 sequences, roughly 17% being singletons. The sample comprised blood, either unsorted or a sorted T cell fraction (not recorded which). Source of these receptors: a human donor who was either an allogeneic HSCT recipient or a stem cell or donor lymphocyte infusion donor (not recorded which). It is not recorded whose cells these are; they may come from a transplant donor.

V usage is TRBV10-3 and J usage is TRBJ2-1, with 9 bases identical to TRBD2. Germline V gives CDR1 ENHRY, CDR2 SYGVKD. Germline trimming cut 7 bases from V and 4 bases from J; bases unmatched to any gene: 8. This CDR3 has 15 amino acids. The CDR3 nucleotides read TGTGCCATCACTAACCTAGCGGGACCTTACAATGAGCAGTTCTTC. It yields the protein CAITNLAGPYNEQFF.

A few counts support this clonotype. The rearrangement links TRBV5-1 to TRBJ2-3; D is unclear. The CDR3 loop spans 14 amino acids. The germline CDR1 and CDR2 sequences are SGHRS and YFSETQ. Trimming cost V 4 bases and J 1 base, with 10 bases left between them. This chain's CDR3 is CASSRASGTDTQYF. CDR3 bases: TGCGCCAGCAGCCGGGCCAGCGGCACAGATACGCAGTATTTT.

Only a few counts were recorded for this clonotype. This chain joins TRBV5-1 and TRBJ1-2, with D tentatively TRBD1 (5 bases). V was clipped by 0 bases and J by 5 bases, with 11 bases between them. Germline-derived CDR1 and CDR2 are SGHRS and YFSETQ. This CDR3 has 14 residues. The CDR3 bases are TGCGCCAGCAGCTTGGCGTGGCAGGGTTATGGCTACACCTTC. This encodes CASSLAWQGYGYTF.

The J gene is TRBJ2-4, the V gene TRBV19, with a weak D call TRBD2 (6 bases). The CDR3 spans 17 residues. Germline V gene data show CDR1 as LNHDA and CDR2 as SQIVND (reference sequence). Trimming cost V 0 bases and J 0 bases, with 12 bases left between them. The CDR3, as DNA: TGTGCCAGTAGTATAGATCCCAGCGGGCTAGCCAAAAACATTCAGTACTTC. It yields the protein CASSIDPSGLAKNIQYF.

The chain couples TRBV20-1 to TRBJ2-7, with a tentative D call TRBD2 (6 bases). V was cut by 5 bases and J by 2 bases, with 16 bases left in between. Germline V gene data show CDR1 as DFQATT and CDR2 as SNEGSKA (reference sequence). This CDR3 is 14 amino acids long. CDR3 loop: CSAPLAGLTYEQYF. DNA for the CDR3: TGCAGTGCTCCTCTCGCGGGGCTAACCTACGAGCAGTACTTC.

This clonotype showed up many times. The chain recombines TRBV6-2 or TRBV6-3 with TRBJ2-7; D remains ambiguous. Germline assignment: CDR1 MNHEY and CDR2 SVGEGT. V lost 2 bases to trimming and J lost 2 bases, with 4 bases between them. The CDR3 runs to 12 residues. The CDR3 protein is CASSYGTYEQYF. In DNA form, the CDR3 reads TGTGCCAGCAGTTACGGGACCTACGAGCAGTACTTC.

The gene calls are TRBV14 and TRBJ2-7; 8 bases are shared with TRBD2. Germline CDR1 is SGHDN and CDR2 is FVKESK. The CDR3 contains 17 residues. Losses at the gene ends were 1 base for V and 3 bases for J; bases not matched to a gene: 11. The CDR3 spells CASSQVSGRLINYEQYF. CDR3 nucleotide sequence: TGTGCCAGCAGCCAAGTAAGCGGGAGACTTATCAACTACGAGCAGTACTTC.

This chain links TRBV11-2 with TRBJ2-1; D call uncertain. Trimming took 7 bases from V and 9 from J, leaving 16 bases between them. The CDR3 length is 13 residues. The germline CDR1 and CDR2 sequences are SGHAT and FQNNGV. The CDR3 nucleotides read TGTGCCAGCACCGAGAAGCCCACGGGTGAGCAGTTCTTC. Amino acid sequence: CASTEKPTGEQFF. Combining the CDR3 with reference TRBV11-2 and TRBJ2-1 gives the whole variable domain EAGVAQSPRYKIIEKRQSVAFWCNPISGHATLYWYQQILGQGPKLLIQFQNNGVVDDSQLPKDRFSAERLKGVDSTLKIQPAKLEDSAVYLCASTEKPTGEQFFGPGTRLTVL.

This clonotype has a handful of counts. The genes are TRBV20-1 and TRBJ2-2; D ambiguous. V was trimmed by 6 bases and J by 6 bases, leaving 20 bases between them. Germline values: CDR1 DFQATT, CDR2 SNEGSKA (reference sequence). The CDR3 totals 15 residues. The CDR3 sequence is CSARSRTVTAGELFF. CDR3 sequence (DNA): TGCAGTGCCCGGAGCCGGACGGTTACGGCCGGGGAGCTGTTTTTT.

The table lists this clonotype with a few counts. This chain uses TRBV6-5 with TRBJ1-2; D is perhaps TRBD1 (6 bases). The CDR3 is made up of 16 amino acids. V lost 2 bases to trimming and J lost 6 bases, with 19 bases between them. Germline lookup yields CDR1 MNHEY and CDR2 SVGAGI. CDR3 bases: TGTGCCAGCAGTTACGATCACCCGAAGGGGGGCAATGGCTACACCTTC. Translated: CASSYDHPKGGNGYTF.

The chain joins TRBV20-1 to TRBJ2-5; D gene unclear. Trimming took off 5 bases at V and 3 bases at J, with 13 bases between the two ends. Germline CDR1 and CDR2: DFQATT and SNEGSKA (reference sequence). CDR3 size: 13 residues. The CDR3 DNA sequence: TGCAGTGCTTCCGCGACACCTGAAGAGACCCAGTACTTC. Translated, it gives CSASATPEETQYF.

In DNA, the CDR3 is TGTGCCAGCAGTGGGACAGAGTCCTACGAGCAGTACTTC. It yields the protein CASSGTESYEQYF. This chain connects TRBV6-6 to TRBJ2-7, with 7 nucleotides matching TRBD1. The germline gives CDR1 MNHNY, CDR2 SVGAGI (reference sequence). The CDR3 is 13 amino acids. Trimming cost V 5 bases and J 1 base; bases outside gene matches: 2.

This chain links TRBV5-5 with TRBJ2-7; 10 bases line up with TRBD1. From germline, CDR1 is SGHKS and CDR2 YYEKEE (reference sequence). This CDR3 comprises 16 residues. J was trimmed by 5 bases and V by 0 bases; bases with no gene match: 8. The CDR3 sequence is CASSLGPGQGSHEQYF. DNA for the CDR3: TGTGCCAGCAGCTTGGGGCCGGGACAGGGGAGCCACGAGCAGTACTTC.

The rearrangement uses TRBV30 and TRBJ2-7, with 7 bases matching TRBD1. This CDR3 contains 13 residues. The ends lost 4 bases at V and 1 base at J; junction bases unmatched: 4. Germline V gives CDR1 GTSNPN, CDR2 SVGIG (reference sequence). The CDR3 DNA reads TGTGCCTGGAAGGGGGCAAAATCCTACGAGCAGTACTTC. Translation gives CAWKGAKSYEQYF. The full variable domain, rest sourced from reference TRBV30 and TRBJ2-7, is SQTIHQWPATLVQPVGSPLSLECTVEGTSNPNLYWYRQAAGRGLQLLFYSVGIGQISSEVPQNLSASRPQDRQFILSSKKLLLSDSGFYLCAWKGAKSYEQYFGPGTRLTVT.

There are a few counts of this clonotype. CDR3 DNA: TGTGCCAGCAGCCCCCCCGGGATGAAGTCCGAGCAGTACTTC. Its translation is CASSPPGMKSEQYF. The rearrangement uses TRBV3-1 and TRBJ2-7; D may be TRBD2 (5 bases). The germline V gene encodes CDR1 LGHDT and CDR2 YNNKEL (reference sequence). V gave up 4 bases and J gave up 6 bases, with 16 bases separating them. The CDR3 contains 14 residues.

This clonotype has just a few counts. The chain recombines TRBV9 with TRBJ2-7, with a weak D call TRBD1 (6 bases). The CDR3 has 16 amino acids. Germline V lookup: CDR1 SGDLS, CDR2 YYNGEE. Trimming removed 3 bases from V and 2 bases from J, with 18 bases in between. The CDR3 DNA reads as TGTGCCAGCAGCGCATCCCAGCAGGGGAAAACCTACGAGCAGTACTTC. This codes for CASSASQQGKTYEQYF.

The sample holds a few counts of this clonotype. This chain uses TRBV20-1 with TRBJ2-7, with 8 bases matching TRBD2. The CDR3 runs to 16 residues. Germline values: CDR1 DFQATT, CDR2 SNEGSKA (reference sequence). The V segment lost 0 bases and the J segment 0 bases; nucleotides outside the gene matches: 7. The CDR3 region is CSARDFKRGPSYEQYF. The CDR3, as DNA: TGCAGTGCTAGAGATTTTAAGCGGGGGCCCTCCTACGAGCAGTACTTC.

CDR3 residues: CASSLEDRGRSRNQPQHF. In nucleotides, the CDR3 is TGTGCCAGCAGTTTAGAGGACAGGGGTAGGTCCAGGAATCAGCCCCAGCATTTT. The rearrangement joins TRBV12-3 or TRBV12-4 to TRBJ1-5, with 9 bases identical to TRBD1. The CDR3 consists of 18 residues. After removal of 1 base from V and 4 bases from J, the junction contained 11 bases not matched to a gene.

This clonotype was seen only a few times. The CDR3 DNA is TGTGCCAGCAGCAAGGGACAGGGTAATCGGAACACTGAAGCTTTCTTT. Translating gives CASSKGQGNRNTEAFF. The chain has TRBV7-8 and TRBJ1-1; TRBD1 matches 9 bases. The CDR3 is 16 amino acids. CDR1 and CDR2 from the germline V gene are SGHVS and FQNEAQ. Unmatched junction bases numbered 8, after V lost 5 bases and J lost 1 base.

The chain uses TRBV6-5 and TRBJ1-3; D possibly corresponds to TRBD1 (5 bases). The germline V and J ends were trimmed by 2 bases and 4 bases, with 12 bases remaining between them. CDR3 length equals 15 residues. Germline loops: CDR1 MNHEY, CDR2 SVGAGI. This CDR3 reads CASSYGAAGGNTIYF. CDR3 nucleotide sequence: TGTGCCAGCAGTTACGGGGCGGCGGGAGGAAACACCATATATTTT.

In nucleotides, the CDR3 is TGTGCCAGCTTTCCCCCGCGCGTAGGGGAAGCTTTCTTT. This codes for CASFPPRVGEAFF. The rearrangement joins TRBV6-1 to TRBJ1-1; no definite D call. The CDR3 is 13 amino acids. The V and J ends lost 8 bases and 8 bases respectively, with 18 bases between them. Germline loops: CDR1 MNHNS, CDR2 SASEGT.

The chain recombines TRBV20-1 with TRBJ2-1; a possible D gene is TRBD2 (5 bases). The CDR3 is 16 residues long. Germline CDR1 DFQATT, CDR2 SNEGSKA (reference sequence). V lost 5 bases and J 5 bases, leaving 22 bases between the germline ends. The CDR3: CSAGSVNGKVNNEQFF. The DNA for the CDR3 is TGCAGTGCTGGGTCCGTCAACGGGAAGGTAAACAATGAGCAGTTCTTC.

This clonotype occurred a few times. V is TRBV12-3 or TRBV12-4 and J is TRBJ1-5; 7 bases fit TRBD1. The J segment lost 0 bases and the V segment lost 4 bases, leaving 6 bases of the junction unmatched. There are 16 residues in the CDR3. Here the CDR3 reads CASSSGTAYSNQPQHF. In DNA, the CDR3 is TGTGCCAGCAGTTCTGGGACAGCCTATAGCAATCAGCCCCAGCATTTT.

V and J are TRBV24-1 and TRBJ2-3; D is possibly TRBD1 (5 bases). CDR1 and CDR2 (germline): KGHDR, SFDVKD. The CDR3 contains 15 residues. The ends were cut back, 4 bases at V and 6 bases at J, with 16 bases in the middle. CDR3 DNA sequence: TGTGCCACCAGTGACCCCGGCAGGGCGGCGGATACGCAGTATTTT. It translates to CATSDPGRAADTQYF.

In its sample, this clonotype was seen once. The chain recombines TRBV29-1 with TRBJ2-2, with TRBD1 matching over 10 bases. This CDR3 region has 12 residues. CDR1 is SQVTM and CDR2 is ANQGSEA in the germline V gene. V shed 7 bases and J 6 bases; nucleotides not matched to a gene: 2. The CDR3 sequence: CSAGQGAGELFF. Here the CDR3 DNA reads TGCAGCGCCGGACAGGGGGCCGGGGAGCTGTTTTTT.

This clonotype has more than one count but fewer than ten. V usage is TRBV4-1 and J usage is TRBJ1-2; 7 nucleotides line up with TRBD1. The V gene end was trimmed by 1 base and the J gene end by 4 bases; junction bases not matched to a gene: 6. This CDR3 contains 15 residues. Germline V gives CDR1 MGHRA, CDR2 YSYEKL. As DNA, the CDR3 is TGCGCCAGCAGCCAAGGGGGGACAGTCCTCTATGGCTACACCTTC. The encoded protein is CASSQGGTVLYGYTF.

This rearrangement joins TRBV9 to TRBJ2-1; D remains unclear. V dropped 0 bases and J dropped 10 bases, with 14 bases sitting between them. CDR1 is SGDLS, CDR2 YYNGEE, per germline. This CDR3 contains 14 residues. The chain's CDR3 is CASSVVSDPKEQFF. The CDR3, as DNA: TGTGCCAGCAGCGTAGTTTCAGACCCCAAGGAGCAGTTCTTC.

This clonotype occurred a few times. The chain uses TRBV6-4 and TRBJ2-7; 8 nucleotides line up with TRBD1. V trimming: 6 bases; J trimming: 0 bases; junction bases outside the gene matches: 4. The CDR3 runs 14 residues. Germline CDR1 MRHNA, CDR2 SNTAGT. CDR3 amino acids: CASSQQGDSYEQYF. The DNA of the CDR3 is TGTGCCAGCAGCCAACAGGGGGACTCCTACGAGCAGTACTTC.

This chain uses TRBV1 with TRBJ1-6; the table's D gene call, TRBD1, was not cross checked with the DNA. TRBV1 is given as a pseudogene. There are 15 residues in the CDR3. The CDR3 is CTSSSRTGLGSPLHF. CDR3 in DNA: TGCACCAGCAGCTCACGGACAGGGTTAGGGTCACCCCTCCACTTT.